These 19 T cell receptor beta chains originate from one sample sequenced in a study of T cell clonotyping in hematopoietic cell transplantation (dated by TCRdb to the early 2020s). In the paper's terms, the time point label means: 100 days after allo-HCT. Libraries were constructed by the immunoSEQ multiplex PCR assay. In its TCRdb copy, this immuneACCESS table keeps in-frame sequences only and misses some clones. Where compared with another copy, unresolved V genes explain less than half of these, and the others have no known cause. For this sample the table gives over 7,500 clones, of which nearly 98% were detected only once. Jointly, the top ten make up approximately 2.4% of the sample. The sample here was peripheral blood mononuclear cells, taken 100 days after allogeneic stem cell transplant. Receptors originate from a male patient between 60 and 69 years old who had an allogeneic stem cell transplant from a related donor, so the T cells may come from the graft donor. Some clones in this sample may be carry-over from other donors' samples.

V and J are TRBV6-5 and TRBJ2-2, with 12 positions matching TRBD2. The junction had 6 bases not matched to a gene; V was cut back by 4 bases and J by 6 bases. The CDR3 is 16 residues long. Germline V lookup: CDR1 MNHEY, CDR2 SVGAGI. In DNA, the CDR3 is TGTGCCAGCAGTTCCGGACTAGCGGGGCGCTCCGGGGAGCTGTTTTTT. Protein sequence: CASSSGLAGRSGELFF.

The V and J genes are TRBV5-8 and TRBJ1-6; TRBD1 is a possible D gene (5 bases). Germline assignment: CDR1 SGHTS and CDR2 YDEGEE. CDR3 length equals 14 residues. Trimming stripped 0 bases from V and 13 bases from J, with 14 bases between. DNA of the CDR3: TGTGCCAGCAGCTTGGAGGGGCGGGGACTTCCCCTCCACTTT. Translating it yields CASSLEGRGLPLHF.

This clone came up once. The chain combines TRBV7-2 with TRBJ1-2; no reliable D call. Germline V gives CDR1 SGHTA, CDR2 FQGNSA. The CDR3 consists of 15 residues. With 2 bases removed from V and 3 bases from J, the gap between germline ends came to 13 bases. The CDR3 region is CASSLSLGGYYGYTF. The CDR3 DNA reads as TGTGCCAGCAGCTTAAGTCTGGGCGGATACTATGGCTACACCTTC.

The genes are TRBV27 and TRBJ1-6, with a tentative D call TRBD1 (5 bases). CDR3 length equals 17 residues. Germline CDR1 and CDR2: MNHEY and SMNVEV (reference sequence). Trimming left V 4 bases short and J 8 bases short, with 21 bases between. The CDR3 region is CASSWERGAGPYSPLHF. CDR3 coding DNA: TGTGCCAGCAGTTGGGAGAGGGGCGCAGGCCCCTATTCACCCCTCCACTTT.

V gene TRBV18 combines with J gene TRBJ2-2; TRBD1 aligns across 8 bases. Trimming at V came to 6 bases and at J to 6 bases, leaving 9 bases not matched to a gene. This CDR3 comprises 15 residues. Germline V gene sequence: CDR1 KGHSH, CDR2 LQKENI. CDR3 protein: CASSHAARGPGELFF. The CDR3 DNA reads TGTGCCAGCTCTCATGCTGCCAGGGGGCCCGGGGAGCTGTTTTTT.

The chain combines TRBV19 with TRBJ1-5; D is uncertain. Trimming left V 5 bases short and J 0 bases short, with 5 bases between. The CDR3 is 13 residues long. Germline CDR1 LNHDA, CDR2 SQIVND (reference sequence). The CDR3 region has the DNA TGTGCCAGTAGTCCTTATAGCAATCAGCCCCAGCATTTT. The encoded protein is CASSPYSNQPQHF.

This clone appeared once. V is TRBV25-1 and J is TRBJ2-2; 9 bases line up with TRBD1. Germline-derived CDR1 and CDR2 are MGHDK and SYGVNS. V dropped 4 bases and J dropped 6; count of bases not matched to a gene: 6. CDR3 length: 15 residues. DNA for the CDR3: TGTGCCAGCAGTGCCAGACAGGGGGGGTCCGGGGAGCTGTTTTTT. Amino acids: CASSARQGGSGELFF.

CDR3 coding DNA: TGTGCCAGCAGCTTAAGCGGAGGTCAAGAGACCCAGTACTTC. This translates into CASSLSGGQETQYF. The chain has TRBV13 and TRBJ2-5; D is perhaps TRBD2 (5 bases). V lost 2 bases, J lost 2 bases, and 9 bases lay in between. The CDR3 is made up of 14 amino acids. CDR1 and CDR2 from the germline V gene are PRHDT and FYEKMQ (reference sequence).

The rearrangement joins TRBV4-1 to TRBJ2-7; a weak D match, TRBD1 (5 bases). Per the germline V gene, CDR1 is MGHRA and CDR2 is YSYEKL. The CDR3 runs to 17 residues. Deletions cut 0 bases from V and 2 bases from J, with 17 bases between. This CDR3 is CASSQERTQGDPYEQYF. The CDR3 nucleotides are TGCGCCAGCAGCCAAGAAAGGACGCAGGGTGATCCCTACGAGCAGTACTTC.

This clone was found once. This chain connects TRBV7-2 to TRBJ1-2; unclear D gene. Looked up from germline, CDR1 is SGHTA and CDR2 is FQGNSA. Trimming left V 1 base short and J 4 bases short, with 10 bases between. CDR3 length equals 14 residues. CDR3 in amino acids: CASSLDGKGYGYTF. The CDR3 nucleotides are TGTGCCAGCAGCTTAGATGGGAAAGGCTATGGCTACACCTTC.

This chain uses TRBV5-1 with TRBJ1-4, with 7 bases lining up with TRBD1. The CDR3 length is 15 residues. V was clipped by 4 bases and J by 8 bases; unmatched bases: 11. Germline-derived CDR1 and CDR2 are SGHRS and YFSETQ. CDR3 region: CASSPQGREWEKLFF. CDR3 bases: TGCGCCAGCAGCCCACAGGGGCGGGAATGGGAAAAACTGTTTTTT.

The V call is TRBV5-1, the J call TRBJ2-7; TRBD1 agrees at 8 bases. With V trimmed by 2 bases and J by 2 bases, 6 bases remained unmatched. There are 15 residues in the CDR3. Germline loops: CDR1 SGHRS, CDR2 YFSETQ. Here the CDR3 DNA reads TGCGCCAGCAGCTTAGGACAGGGTATGGCCTACGAGCAGTACTTC. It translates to CASSLGQGMAYEQYF.

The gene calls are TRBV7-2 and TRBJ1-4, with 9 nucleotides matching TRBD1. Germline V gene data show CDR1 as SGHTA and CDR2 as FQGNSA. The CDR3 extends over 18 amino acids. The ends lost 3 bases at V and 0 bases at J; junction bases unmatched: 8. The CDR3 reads CASSLVSGQGTTNEKLFF. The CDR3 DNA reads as TGTGCCAGCAGCTTGGTGTCGGGACAGGGCACAACTAATGAAAAACTGTTTTTT.

CDR3 amino acids: CASSISQTKNIQYF. The CDR3 DNA is TGTGCCAGTAGTATATCCCAAACCAAAAACATTCAGTACTTC. The chain joins TRBV19 to TRBJ2-4; D is uncertain. The CDR3 loop spans 14 amino acids. V lost 2 bases to trimming and J lost 2 bases, with 7 bases between them. Germline CDR1 is LNHDA and CDR2 is SQIVND (reference sequence).

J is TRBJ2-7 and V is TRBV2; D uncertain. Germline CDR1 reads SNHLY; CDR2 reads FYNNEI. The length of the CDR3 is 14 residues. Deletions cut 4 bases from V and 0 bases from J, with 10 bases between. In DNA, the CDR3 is TGTGCCAGCAGTGGAAACCCAAGCTCCTACGAGCAGTACTTC. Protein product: CASSGNPSSYEQYF. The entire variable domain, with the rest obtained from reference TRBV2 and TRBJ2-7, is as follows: EPEVTQTPSHQVTQMGQEVILRCVPISNHLYFYWYRQILGQKVEFLVSFYNNEISEKSEIFDDQFSVERPDGSNFTLKIRSTKLEDSAMYFCASSGNPSSYEQYFGPGTRLTVT.

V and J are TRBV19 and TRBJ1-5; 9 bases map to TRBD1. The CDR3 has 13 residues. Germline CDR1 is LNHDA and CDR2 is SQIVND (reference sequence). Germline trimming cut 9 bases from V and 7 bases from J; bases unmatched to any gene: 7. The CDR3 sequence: CASGGTGRQPQHF. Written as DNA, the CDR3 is TGTGCCAGCGGTGGGACAGGGAGGCAGCCCCAGCATTTT. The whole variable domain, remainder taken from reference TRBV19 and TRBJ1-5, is DGGITQSPKYLFRKEGQNVTLSCEQNLNHDAMYWYRQDPGQGLRLIYYSQIVNDFQKGDIAEGYSVSREKKESFPLTVTSAQKNPTAFYLCASGGTGRQPQHFGDGTRLSIL.

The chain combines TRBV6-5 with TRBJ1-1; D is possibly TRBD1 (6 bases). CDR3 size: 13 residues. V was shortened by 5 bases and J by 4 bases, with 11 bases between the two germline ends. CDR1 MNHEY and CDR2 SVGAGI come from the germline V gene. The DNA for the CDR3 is TGTGCCAGCAGTACGAAAGGGGGCACTGAAGCTTTCTTT. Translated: CASSTKGGTEAFF.

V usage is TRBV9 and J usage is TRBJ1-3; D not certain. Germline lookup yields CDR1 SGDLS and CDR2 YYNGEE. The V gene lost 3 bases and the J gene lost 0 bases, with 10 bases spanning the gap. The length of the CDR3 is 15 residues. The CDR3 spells CASSAQPSSGNTIYF. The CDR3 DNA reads TGTGCCAGCAGCGCACAGCCTTCCTCTGGAAACACCATATATTTT.

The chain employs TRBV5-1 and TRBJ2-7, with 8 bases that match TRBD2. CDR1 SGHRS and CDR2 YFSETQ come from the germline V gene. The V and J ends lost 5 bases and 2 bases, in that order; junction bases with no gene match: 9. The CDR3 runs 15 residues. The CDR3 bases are TGCGCCAGCAGAGGGGTTAGCGGGGAGACCTACGAGCAGTACTTC. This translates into CASRGVSGETYEQYF.